Below are 6 T cell receptor beta chains sequenced from a single sample in a study of blood T cell repertoires in COVID-19. Sequencing used immunoSEQ multiplex PCR; TCRdb keeps in-frame clones, though not all of them. Among some 300,000 clones listed, about nine tenths were seen once. Sample: peripheral blood. The receptors were sampled from a woman in her 30s who had recovered from COVID-19.

J is TRBJ2-6 and V is TRBV3-1 (or the pseudogene TRBV3-2); D is uncertain. The V gene lost 3 bases and the J gene lost 0 bases, with 12 bases spanning the gap. CDR1 LGHDT and CDR2 YNNKEL come from the germline V gene (reference sequence). This CDR3 comprises 17 residues. The CDR3 DNA follows: TGTGCCAGCAGCCACCCCCCCGCGAGCTCTGGGGCCAACGTCCTGACTTTC. Its protein product is CASSHPPASSGANVLTF.

The chain is built from TRBV15 and TRBJ2-1, with 11 bases fitting TRBD2. This CDR3 is 15 amino acids long. Germline V gene data show CDR1 as LNHNV and CDR2 as YYDKDF (reference sequence). V shed 1 base and J 7 bases; nucleotides not matched to a gene: 3. As DNA, the CDR3 is TGTGCCACCAGCAGAGGACTAGCGGGACTAAATGAGCAGTTCTTC. It specifies CATSRGLAGLNEQFF.

The V call is TRBV6-4, the J call TRBJ1-2, with TRBD1 identical over 9 bases. V was clipped by 6 bases and J by 2 bases; unmatched bases: 4. The length of the CDR3 is 14 residues. CDR1 MRHNA and CDR2 SNTAGT come from the germline V gene. CDR3 nucleotides: TGTGCCAGCAGCGCCGGGACAGGGAACTATGGCTACACCTTC. Translation: CASSAGTGNYGYTF.

This rearrangement joins TRBV24-1 to TRBJ2-5; 12 bases map to TRBD2. The CDR3 is made up of 18 amino acids. Germline CDR1 reads KGHDR; CDR2 reads SFDVKD. V was clipped by 3 bases and J by 4 bases; unmatched bases: 11. Here the CDR3 reads CATSDRASGGALGETQYF. In DNA, the CDR3 is TGTGCCACCAGTGATAGGGCTAGCGGGGGGGCCTTGGGAGAGACCCAGTACTTC.

The count of this clone is one. V and J are TRBV5-1 and TRBJ2-5, with a weak D call TRBD2 (6 bases). Deletions cut 4 bases from V and 5 bases from J, with 18 bases between. From germline, CDR1 is SGHRS and CDR2 YFSETQ. This CDR3 comprises 15 residues. The CDR3 DNA is TGCGCCAGCAGCCCGCCACAGACCGGAGGGGAGACCCAGTACTTC. Translating gives CASSPPQTGGETQYF.

The rearrangement joins TRBV5-1 to TRBJ1-2; D gene unclear. V dropped 0 bases and J dropped 4 bases, with 10 bases sitting between them. The CDR3 is 14 residues long. The germline V gene has CDR1 SGHRS and CDR2 YFSETQ. DNA for the CDR3: TGCGCCAGCAGCTTGGACTACCCAGCCTATGGCTACACCTTC. Protein sequence: CASSLDYPAYGYTF.